A single sample is the source of the 3 T cell receptor beta chains below, sequenced in a study of T cell responses to AZD1222 COVID-19 vaccine. Using immunoSEQ multiplex PCR, the repertoire was profiled, and TCRdb retains in-frame clones only, with some absent. This table has about 150,000 clones, 80% to 95% appearing once. This material consisted of peripheral blood, taken 28 days after the second AZD1222 dose. The receptor set was obtained from an adult who received the AZD1222 COVID-19 vaccine.

The chain couples TRBV18 to TRBJ1-3; D may be TRBD1 (6 bases). The CDR3 is 16 amino acids. Germline V CDR1 and CDR2: KGHSH, LQKENI. Trimming shortened V by 5 bases and J by 0 bases, and 14 bases separated the two germline ends. The CDR3 region is CASSDRDTLSGNTIYF. The DNA for the CDR3 is TGTGCCAGCTCAGACCGGGACACTCTCTCTGGAAACACCATATATTTT.

This clone was counted once. The rearrangement joins TRBV5-5 to TRBJ1-5; D remains ambiguous. The CDR3 has 15 residues. V lost 4 bases and J lost 4, with 15 bases in between. Germline V gene sequence: CDR1 SGHKS, CDR2 YYEKEE (reference sequence). The CDR3 DNA reads as TGTGCCAGCAGCCCAAGCCCGGGTAGGAATCAGCCCCAGCATTTT. Amino acid sequence: CASSPSPGRNQPQHF. The entire variable domain, with the rest obtained from reference TRBV5-5 and TRBJ1-5, is as follows: DAGVTQSPTHLIKTRGQQVTLRCSPISGHKSVSWYQQVLGQGPQFIFQYYEKEERGRGNFPDRFSARQFPNYSSELNVNALLLGDSALYLCASSPSPGRNQPQHFGDGTRLSIL.

As DNA, the CDR3 is TGTGCCAGCAGTTACTCGGGGGACAGTAGCTACGAGCAGTACTTC. Translated, it gives CASSYSGDSSYEQYF. The gene calls are TRBV6-2 or TRBV6-3 and TRBJ2-7, with 7 bases matching TRBD1. Per germline, CDR1 MNHEY and CDR2 SVGEGT. The CDR3 is made up of 15 amino acids. After removal of 0 bases from V and 3 bases from J, the junction contained 5 bases not matched to a gene.